The clone carrying this T cell receptor beta chain was seen repeatedly, ten times or more. Here immunoSEQ multiplex PCR was the method, and the copy in TCRdb shows in-frame clones only, minus some. Among more than 65,000 clones listed, 80% were seen once. Germline trimming cut 3 bases from V and 3 bases from J; bases unmatched to any gene: 8. The CDR3 has 14 residues. In germline, CDR1 is DFQATT, CDR2 SNEGSKA (reference sequence). This sample was taken from a study of blood T cell repertoires in COVID-19. This TCR came from a man in his sixties with active or convalescent COVID-19. Sample: peripheral blood. This chain joins TRBV20-1 and TRBJ2-7; 7 bases are shared with TRBD1. As DNA, the CDR3 is TGCAGTGCTAGTCCGTTGGGACAGAACTACGAGCAGTACTTC. Amino acid sequence: CSASPLGQNYEQYF.